This record covers a single T cell receptor beta chain. The data derive from a study of T cell responses to AZD1222 COVID-19 vaccine. The data were produced by immunoSEQ multiplex PCR, yet TCRdb's version contains in-frame clones alone and is incomplete. The data contain about 110,000 clones, approximately 88% of them singletons. The sample was peripheral blood, taken 28 days after the second AZD1222 dose. The receptor was derived from an adult who received the AZD1222 COVID-19 vaccine.

The CDR3 DNA is TGTGCCAGCAGTTCCACAGGGGGGGACACCGGGGAGCTGTTTTTT. Protein sequence: CASSSTGGDTGELFF. The chain has TRBV6-5 and TRBJ2-2; perhaps TRBD1 as D (8 bases). CDR1 is MNHEY and CDR2 is SVGAGI in the germline V gene. The ends were cut back, 4 bases at V and 3 bases at J, with 12 bases in the middle. This CDR3 is 15 amino acids long.